This T cell receptor beta chain was profiled in a study of a mutant IDH1 vaccine in newly diagnosed glioma. Overall study context: The treated group averaged 40.4 years old and was roughly 60% male, about 40% female. Receipt of radiotherapy, temozolomide, or both preceded the study, and most received both.

Time point indicated: baseline, week 1 (first vaccination visit). This sample's treatment: pre-vaccination baseline after standard-of-care therapy. In regard to this clone: Its cognate antigen is unknown.

Sequencing used immunoSEQ multiplex PCR; TCRdb keeps in-frame clones, though not all of them. The sample holds tens of thousands of clones; approximately 91% are singletons and the top ten take 9.2%. Whole-study results and caveats: Pseudoprogression seemed unrelated to changes in top peripheral T cell clonotypes.

Unmatched junction bases numbered 5, after V lost 0 bases and J lost 8 bases. This CDR3 contains 15 residues. Looked up from germline, CDR1 is SGHRS and CDR2 is YFSETQ. The chain links TRBV5-1 to TRBJ1-6; 7 bases map to TRBD1. The sequences come from PBMCs, collected from a glioma patient treated with radiotherapy, temozolomide or both. The source is a man between 25 and 39 years old with glioma. This CDR3 is CASSLDQGVYSPLHF. The CDR3 coding sequence is TGCGCCAGCAGCTTGGACCAGGGGGTCTATTCACCCCTCCACTTT. Full variable domain (remainder filled in from reference TRBV5-1 and TRBJ1-6): KAGVTQTPRYLIKTRGQQVTLSCSPISGHRSVSWYQQTPGQGLQFLFEYFSETQRNKGNFPGRFSGRQFSNSRSEMNVSTLELGDSALYLCASSLDQGVYSPLHFGNGTRLTVT.